This T cell receptor beta chain was observed in a study of blood T cell repertoires in COVID-19. As for the study in general: Italy, Spain and the United States were the sources of the convalescent and acute COVID-19 samples. PBMCs, B-cell-depleted T cells, or T cells provided the cDNA or gDNA that made up the material.

In the original processing: Amplification from reference gene primers served as the basis for estimated nucleated cell counts. Generated by immunoSEQ multiplex PCR, the TCRdb table keeps only in-frame clones and is missing some. The V and J calls and clone size are taken from that table; D and trimming were inferred from the DNA. The sample includes some 340,000 clones, around 85% of them seen just once. Sequences were obtained from peripheral blood. This receptor was identified in a woman younger than 35 with acute or convalescent COVID-19.

CDR3 coding DNA: TGTGCCAGCAGTGCTGACAGGGGCTCTGTCTATGGCTACACCTTC. Residues: CASSADRGSVYGYTF. V is TRBV2 and J is TRBJ1-2, with 8 positions matching TRBD1. V shed 4 bases, J shed 4 bases, and the junction held 8 bases outside the gene matches. This CDR3 is built from 15 residues. In germline, CDR1 is SNHLY, CDR2 FYNNEI. The whole variable domain, remainder taken from reference TRBV2 and TRBJ1-2, is EPEVTQTPSHQVTQMGQEVILRCVPISNHLYFYWYRQILGQKVEFLVSFYNNEISEKSEIFDDQFSVERPDGSNFTLKIRSTKLEDSAMYFCASSADRGSVYGYTFGSGTRLTVV.